The 3 T cell receptor beta chains reported below all come from one sample, sequenced in a study of tumor-infiltrating lymphocytes in primary liver carcinoma. Out of unsorted whole blood came the blood RNA, and germline DNA was extracted as well. The input was 450 to 550 ng total RNA; TCR beta cDNA was made from it with a constant-region primer. For TCR beta, libraries were produced by three nested multiplex PCR rounds using slightly modified ARM-PCR. The first two PCR rounds used TRBV1-TRBV30 forward primers with a C-beta reverse primer, 10 cycles each. TCRdb ran MiXCR on the multiplex PCR reads and lists one entry per CDR3 protein. The sample contains hundreds of thousands of distinct CDR3 sequences, 60% to 80% of which appear only once. Specimen: peripheral blood. All receptors come from a man aged 35-49 years with primary liver carcinoma and hepatitis B virus infection.

With respect to this clonotype: One junction end disagrees with the germline gene, perhaps due to a read error. The chain recombines TRBV11-1 with TRBJ2-1; possible D gene TRBD2, 6 bases. CDR1 and CDR2 from the germline V gene are SGHAT and FQDESV (reference sequence). The CDR3 loop spans 16 amino acids. The CDR3 here is CAGSFLRGNSYNEQFF. In nucleotides, the CDR3 is TGTGCCGGCAGCTTTTTGCGGGGCAACTCCTACAATGAGCAGTTCTTC.

Note on this clonotype: Possible read error: a much larger clone is one base away. This rearrangement joins TRBV29-1 to TRBJ2-7; weak D call: TRBD1 (9 bases). CDR3 length: 15 residues. CDR1 SQVTM and CDR2 ANQGSEA come from the germline V gene. The V and J ends lost 0 bases and 3 bases respectively, with 15 bases between them. The CDR3 nucleotides are TGCAGCGTTGAAGATAGCGGGACAGGGAACTACGAGCAGTACTTC. Its protein product is CSVEDSGTGNYEQYF.

The chain links TRBV29-1 to TRBJ2-5, with 7 bases aligning to TRBD2. The CDR3 is 11 amino acids. CDR1 and CDR2 from the germline V gene are SQVTM and ANQGSEA. The CDR3: CGGGESETQYF. CDR3 nucleotide sequence: TGCGGCGGGGGAGAGTCCGAGACCCAGTACTTC.